Sequencing of this T cell receptor beta chain was carried out in a study of response to subunit inactivated influenza vaccine. TCRdb ran MiXCR on the RT-PCR reads and lists one entry per CDR3 protein. The sample has 650,000 to 850,000 distinct CDR3 sequences, about 15% seen once. The CDR3 has 17 amino acids. Germline V gives CDR1 ENHRY, CDR2 SYGVKD. Trimming took 0 bases from V and 7 from J; bases not matched to a gene: 8. The chain has TRBV10-3 and TRBJ2-2, with TRBD1 matching 10 bases. The sequence derives from a man in his forties or fifties who received an inactivated influenza vaccine. The starting material was PBMCs from blood, obtained around 14 days before vaccination. CDR3 sequence: CAISESMDRGIDGELFF. The CDR3 nucleotides read TGTGCCATCAGTGAGTCGATGGACAGGGGGATAGACGGGGAGCTGTTTTTT.